This TCR beta chain is from a study of radiotherapy plus CTLA-4 blockade in lung cancer. Repertoires were generated with immunoSEQ multiplex PCR, while TCRdb's copy carries only in-frame clones and drops some. Of about 47,000 clones in the sample, around 77% were seen once. Points from the study as a whole: After radiotherapy and ipilimumab, tumor-derived clones expanded in peripheral blood.

To note about this clone: Its antigen is unknown.

The V end was cut by 4 bases, the J end by 6 bases, with 13 bases between. The CDR3 has 13 residues. CDR1 and CDR2 from the germline V gene are MNHNY and SVGAGI (reference sequence). The chain combines TRBV6-6 with TRBJ2-7; the D gene is possibly TRBD1 (5 bases). The receptor was isolated from a human donor with non-small cell lung cancer who had stable disease on radiotherapy plus ipilimumab. Sequenced material: peripheral blood, taken from a patient treated with radiotherapy plus ipilimumab. CDR3 sequence: CASSLGERGEQYF. CDR3 DNA: TGTGCCAGCAGTTTAGGCGAAAGGGGCGAGCAGTACTTC.